The 27 T cell receptor beta chains in this list originate from one sample, sequenced in a study of shared clonotypes between healthy human individuals. The data were produced by immunoSEQ multiplex PCR, yet TCRdb's version contains in-frame clones alone and is incomplete. The repertoire holds 600,000 or so clones, with 98% as singletons. Selected positively for CCR7 and CD45RO-negative, naive CD8 cells excluded terminally differentiated effector memory CD45RA+ cells. Sample: naive CD8+ T cells sorted from blood. These receptors all come from a man aged 25-45 years in good health.

The V call is TRBV28, the J call TRBJ2-3; D uncertain. The length of the CDR3 is 13 residues. Germline V CDR1 and CDR2: MDHEN, SYDVKM. V shed 6 bases and J shed 4 bases, with 11 bases lying between them. The CDR3, as DNA: TGTGCCAGCAGCTTAAAGAAGCCAGATACGCAGTATTTT. Amino acids: CASSLKKPDTQYF.

The V and J genes are TRBV10-1 and TRBJ2-7; the D call may be TRBD1 or TRBD2 (5 bases each). Germline V gene data show CDR1 as WNHNN and CDR2 as SYGVQD (reference sequence). The CDR3 has 13 residues. The V gene lost 6 bases and the J gene lost 5 bases, with 14 bases spanning the gap. The CDR3 DNA is TGCGCCAGCAGCCGGGCAGGGACCCACGAGCAGTACTTC. As protein: CASSRAGTHEQYF.

The genes are TRBV29-1 and TRBJ1-1; D is undetermined. The CDR3 is 12 amino acids. Germline V gene lookup returns CDR1 SQVTM and CDR2 ANQGSEA. The ends were cut back, 5 bases at V and 7 bases at J, with 14 bases in the middle. CDR3 bases: TGCAGCGTTCTCCGGGCCGAAGTTGAAGCTTTCTTT. Translating it yields CSVLRAEVEAFF.

This chain connects TRBV27 to TRBJ2-7, with TRBD2 matching over 9 bases. Germline V gene sequence: CDR1 MNHEY, CDR2 SMNVEV (reference sequence). This CDR3 has 13 amino acids. V shed 8 bases, J shed 4 bases, and the junction held 6 bases outside the gene matches. CDR3 amino acids: CASGSGRIYEQYF. CDR3 nucleotides: TGTGCCAGCGGAAGCGGGAGGATTTACGAGCAGTACTTC.

This chain connects TRBV5-1 to TRBJ1-1; 9 bases line up with TRBD1. CDR3 length: 13 amino acids. Trimming at V came to 3 bases and at J to 7 bases, leaving 4 bases not matched to a gene. The germline V gene encodes CDR1 SGHRS and CDR2 YFSETQ. This CDR3 reads CASSSKGQGEAFF. CDR3 DNA sequence: TGCGCCAGCAGCTCGAAGGGACAGGGTGAAGCTTTCTTT.

The chain joins TRBV11-3 to TRBJ2-2, with 8 bases identical to TRBD2. The germline V gene has CDR1 SGHNT and CDR2 YENEEA. With 6 bases clipped from V and 6 bases from J, the junction kept 12 bases outside the gene matches. The CDR3 runs 16 residues. CDR3 in DNA: TGTGCCAGCAGTCCCCCAACTAGCGGTGTTGCCGGGGAGCTGTTTTTT. This translates into CASSPPTSGVAGELFF.

V and J are TRBV9 and TRBJ2-3, with 7 bases matching TRBD2. This CDR3 is built from 15 residues. V lost 2 bases to trimming and J lost 1 base; unmatched junction nucleotides: 4. CDR1 is SGDLS and CDR2 is YYNGEE in the germline V gene. In nucleotides, the CDR3 is TGTGCCAGCAGCGTGGCGGCGGGAGGCACAGATACGCAGTATTTT. Protein product: CASSVAAGGTDTQYF.

The rearrangement uses TRBV29-1 and TRBJ2-7; TRBD2 aligns across 11 bases. V was pared by 4 bases and J by 3 bases, with 20 bases of the junction left unmatched. Looked up from germline, CDR1 is SQVTM and CDR2 is ANQGSEA. This CDR3 comprises 19 residues. The CDR3 loop reads CSVGQGLSGTSGNVYEQYF. The CDR3 DNA reads TGCAGCGTTGGGCAGGGATTATCCGGGACTAGCGGAAACGTCTACGAGCAGTACTTC.

This rearrangement joins TRBV27 to TRBJ2-1, with D perhaps matching TRBD2 (6 bases). V was cut by 5 bases and J by 4 bases, with 15 bases left in between. Germline values: CDR1 MNHEY, CDR2 SMNVEV (reference sequence). This CDR3 has 15 amino acids. In DNA, the CDR3 is TGTGCCAGCAGTCCGGTGGAGGGCCTGTACAATGAGCAGTTCTTC. It codes for CASSPVEGLYNEQFF.

The chain carries TRBV13 and TRBJ1-1, with D perhaps TRBD1 (6 bases). Germline assignment: CDR1 PRHDT and CDR2 FYEKMQ (reference sequence). The CDR3 consists of 16 residues. Trimming took off 3 bases at V and 6 bases at J, with 20 bases between the two ends. CDR3 sequence reads: CASSFSSGASRAEAFF. DNA for the CDR3: TGTGCCAGCAGCTTCTCCTCGGGGGCCTCGAGAGCTGAAGCTTTCTTT.

The rearrangement joins TRBV29-1 to TRBJ2-5; 10 bases align to TRBD2. The germline CDR1 and CDR2 sequences are SQVTM and ANQGSEA. The CDR3 contains 17 residues. Trimming took 2 bases from V and 5 from J; bases not matched to a gene: 14. This chain's CDR3 is CSVEIGSASGSPETQYF. The CDR3 nucleotides are TGCAGCGTTGAAATCGGGTCGGCTAGCGGGAGCCCCGAGACCCAGTACTTC.

This chain joins TRBV5-1 and TRBJ1-1; possibly TRBD1 for D (5 bases). This CDR3 has 16 amino acids. Looked up from germline, CDR1 is SGHRS and CDR2 is YFSETQ. V lost 0 bases and J 5 bases, leaving 17 bases between the germline ends. CDR3 nucleotide sequence: TGCGCCAGCAGCTTGGCCTCCGGGCAGGGAGGGACTGAAGCTTTCTTT. Translating gives CASSLASGQGGTEAFF.

This sequence joins TRBV15 and TRBJ2-7; TRBD1 matches at 7 bases. This CDR3 is built from 14 residues. CDR1 is LNHNV, CDR2 YYDKDF, per germline (reference sequence). V lost 8 bases and J lost 5; bases outside the gene matches: 12. In DNA form, the CDR3 reads TGTGCCACCGACTTGGGGACAGAGAGCAACGAGCAGTACTTC. It codes for CATDLGTESNEQYF.

The chain carries TRBV2 and TRBJ2-6; either TRBD1 or TRBD2 may supply D (5 bases each). This CDR3 contains 17 residues. CDR1 is SNHLY, CDR2 FYNNEI, per germline. V dropped 6 bases and J dropped 0 bases, with 15 bases sitting between them. Here the CDR3 DNA reads TGTGCCAGCAGGGGACCACTCCCTAGCTCTGGGGCCAACGTCCTGACTTTC. Its protein product is CASRGPLPSSGANVLTF.

This rearrangement joins TRBV27 to TRBJ1-5, with D perhaps TRBD1 (5 bases). The CDR3 is 14 amino acids. V was cut by 2 bases and J by 3 bases, with 8 bases left in between. From germline, CDR1 is MNHEY and CDR2 SMNVEV (reference sequence). CDR3 nucleotides: TGTGCCAGCAGTTTAATAGGGACCAATCAGCCCCAGCATTTT. Its translation is CASSLIGTNQPQHF.

This chain links TRBV5-1 with TRBJ2-7; 10 positions match TRBD1. From germline, CDR1 is SGHRS and CDR2 YFSETQ. The CDR3 sequence is 17 residues long. V lost 0 bases, J lost 3 bases, and 9 bases stayed unmatched. CDR3 amino acids: CASSLEARDRGHYEQYF. CDR3 sequence (DNA): TGCGCCAGCAGCTTGGAAGCCCGGGACAGGGGCCACTACGAGCAGTACTTC.

The rearrangement joins TRBV7-9 to TRBJ2-1; TRBD2 is a possible D gene (5 bases). The germline CDR1 and CDR2 sequences are SEHNR and FQNEAQ (reference sequence). This CDR3 contains 12 residues. The V end lost 6 bases, the J end lost 10 bases, and 13 bases lay between the germline ends. CDR3 coding DNA: TGTGCCAGCAGTGTAGGGAGAAGCGAGCAGTTCTTC. Its translation: CASSVGRSEQFF.

This chain connects TRBV9 to TRBJ2-2; TRBD1 matches 10 bases. Germline-derived CDR1 and CDR2 are SGDLS and YYNGEE. This CDR3 comprises 18 residues. After removal of 6 bases from V and 0 bases from J, the junction contained 11 bases not matched to a gene. The CDR3 DNA reads TGTGCCAGCAACGGGAACCCGGGACAGGGGTCGAACACCGGGGAGCTGTTTTTT. It specifies CASNGNPGQGSNTGELFF.

This clone is a singleton in its sample. This sequence joins TRBV25-1 and TRBJ2-5, with D unclear. Trimming removed 3 bases from V and 6 bases from J, with 8 bases in between. Germline lookup yields CDR1 MGHDK and CDR2 SYGVNS. This CDR3 has 12 residues. CDR3 bases: TGTGCCAGCAGTGACGGGCATAAGACCCAGTACTTC. Amino acids: CASSDGHKTQYF. Looking up the rest from reference TRBV25-1 and TRBJ2-5 gives the full variable domain: EADIYQTPRYLVIGTGKKITLECSQTMGHDKMYWYQQDPGMELHLIHYSYGVNSTEKGDLSSESTVSRIRTEHFPLTLESARPSHTSQYLCASSDGHKTQYFGPGTRLLVL.

The chain employs TRBV7-6 and TRBJ2-2, with D hard to call. This CDR3 contains 12 residues. The germline V and J ends were trimmed by 6 bases and 5 bases, with 7 bases remaining between them. Germline CDR1 is SGHVS and CDR2 is FNYEAQ. The CDR3 here is CASSPRTGELFF. Here the CDR3 DNA reads TGTGCCAGCAGTCCACGTACCGGGGAGCTGTTTTTT.

The chain recombines TRBV5-1 with TRBJ2-7; TRBD1 aligns across 7 bases. V lost 4 bases and J lost 3; bases outside the gene matches: 7. CDR3 length: 14 amino acids. The germline gives CDR1 SGHRS, CDR2 YFSETQ. DNA of the CDR3: TGCGCCAGCAGCCCAAGACAGGGTAACTACGAGCAGTACTTC. The encoded protein is CASSPRQGNYEQYF.

The genes are TRBV28 and TRBJ2-7, with D tentatively TRBD2 (6 bases). With 3 bases removed from V and 2 bases from J, the gap between germline ends came to 14 bases. This CDR3 has 15 residues. Germline-derived CDR1 and CDR2 are MDHEN and SYDVKM. CDR3 region: CASSFLGGQTYEQYF. CDR3 sequence (DNA): TGTGCCAGCAGTTTTCTCGGGGGTCAGACCTACGAGCAGTACTTC.

This sequence joins TRBV19 and TRBJ2-1, with D perhaps matching TRBD2 (5 bases). With 5 bases removed from V and 8 bases from J, the gap between germline ends came to 10 bases. The germline V gene has CDR1 LNHDA and CDR2 SQIVND (reference sequence). This CDR3 has 12 amino acids. As DNA, the CDR3 is TGTGCCAGTAGTCGGGATTGGGATGAGCAGTTCTTC. This sequence encodes CASSRDWDEQFF.

The V gene is TRBV7-8, the J gene TRBJ2-3, with 9 bases matching TRBD2. Germline V gives CDR1 SGHVS, CDR2 FQNEAQ. V dropped 1 base and J dropped 6; count of bases not matched to a gene: 5. The CDR3 loop spans 15 amino acids. The CDR3 spells CASSLGLTSGDTQYF. CDR3 coding DNA: TGTGCCAGCAGCTTAGGTCTAACTAGCGGGGATACGCAGTATTTT.

In this sample, this clone turned up once. The chain uses TRBV27 and TRBJ2-7, with 11 bases aligning to TRBD2. CDR3 length: 16 residues. The ends lost 3 bases at V and 6 bases at J; junction bases unmatched: 10. Germline CDR1 reads MNHEY; CDR2 reads SMNVEV (reference sequence). The CDR3 spells CASSLLAGGIGSEQYF. In DNA, the CDR3 is TGTGCCAGCAGTTTGCTAGCGGGAGGAATCGGCTCCGAGCAGTACTTC.

As regards this clone: Other DNA sequences in the same sample also yield this CDR3. The chain joins TRBV27 to TRBJ2-1; 9 nucleotides agree with TRBD1. V shed 4 bases, J shed 6 bases, and the junction held 1 base outside the gene matches. Germline V lookup: CDR1 MNHEY, CDR2 SMNVEV (reference sequence). The CDR3 totals 13 residues. As DNA, the CDR3 is TGTGCCAGCAGTTGGGACAGGGCCAATGAGCAGTTCTTC. Its translation is CASSWDRANEQFF.

V is TRBV5-5 and J is TRBJ2-1; 12 bases are a match to TRBD2. V trimming: 6 bases; J trimming: 2 bases; junction bases outside the gene matches: 3. The CDR3 runs 15 residues. The V gene's germline CDR1 is SGHKS and CDR2 YYEKEE (reference sequence). The CDR3 sequence: CASKLAGGTYNEQFF. CDR3 in DNA: TGTGCCAGCAAACTAGCGGGAGGAACCTACAATGAGCAGTTCTTC.